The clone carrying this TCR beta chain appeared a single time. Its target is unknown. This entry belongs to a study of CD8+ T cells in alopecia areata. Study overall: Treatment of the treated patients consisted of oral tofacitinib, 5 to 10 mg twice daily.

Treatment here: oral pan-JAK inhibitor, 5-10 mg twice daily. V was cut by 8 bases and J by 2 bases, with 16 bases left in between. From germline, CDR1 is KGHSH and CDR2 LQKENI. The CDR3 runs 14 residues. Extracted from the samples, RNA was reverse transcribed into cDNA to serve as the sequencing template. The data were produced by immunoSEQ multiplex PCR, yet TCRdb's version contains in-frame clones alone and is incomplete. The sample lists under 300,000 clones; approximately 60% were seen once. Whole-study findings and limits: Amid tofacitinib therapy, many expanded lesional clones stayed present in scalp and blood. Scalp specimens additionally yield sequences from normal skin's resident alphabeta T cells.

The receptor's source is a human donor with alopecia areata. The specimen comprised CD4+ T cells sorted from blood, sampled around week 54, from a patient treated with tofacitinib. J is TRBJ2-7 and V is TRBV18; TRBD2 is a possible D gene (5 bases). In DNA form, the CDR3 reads TGTGCCAGCACAGATACTAGAACTGCCTACGAGCAGTACTTC. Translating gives CASTDTRTAYEQYF.